These 9 T cell receptor beta chains originate from one sample sequenced in a study of cytomegalovirus exposure and HLA in healthy donors. The PCR ran on 60 Vbeta and 13 Jbeta primers. Sequenced by immunoSEQ multiplex PCR; TCRdb stores in-frame clones only, minus some. The sample lists more than 200,000 clones, more than 60% occurring once. Input material: PBMCs. The receptors here all came from a girl aged 2 to 10 in good health and CMV-seronegative.

This sequence joins TRBV19 and TRBJ2-7; 10 bases map to TRBD2. The CDR3 has 15 amino acids. J lost 3 bases, V lost 3 bases, and 5 bases had no gene match. Germline-derived CDR1 and CDR2 are LNHDA and SQIVND (reference sequence). The DNA of the CDR3 is TGTGCCAGTAGTATTCGGCTAGCGGGAGTCTACGAGCAGTACTTC. Protein: CASSIRLAGVYEQYF.

The table lists this clone with a count of one. J is TRBJ2-4 and V is TRBV7-2, with D uncertain. Per germline, CDR1 SGHTA and CDR2 FQGNSA. CDR3 length: 14 residues. Trimming pared 1 base from V and 3 bases from J, leaving 7 bases between. CDR3 nucleotides: TGTGCCAGCAGCTTAGACCTAGTCAAAAACATTCAGTACTTC. It yields the protein CASSLDLVKNIQYF.

The chain recombines TRBV30 with TRBJ1-2; perhaps TRBD1 as D (5 bases). The CDR3 is made up of 12 amino acids. The germline V gene has CDR1 GTSNPN and CDR2 SVGIG (reference sequence). V lost 4 bases, J lost 3 bases, and 9 bases lay in between. Here the CDR3 reads CAWTRDYYGYTF. CDR3 sequence (DNA): TGTGCCTGGACCCGGGACTACTATGGCTACACCTTC.

This chain uses TRBV5-4 with TRBJ2-7; the D gene is possibly TRBD2 (6 bases). The CDR3 contains 13 residues. V was clipped by 4 bases and J by 6 bases, with 14 bases between them. Germline values: CDR1 SGHNT, CDR2 YYREEE (reference sequence). The CDR3 loop is CASSPPGRPEQYF. DNA of the CDR3: TGTGCCAGCAGCCCCCCGGGGAGGCCCGAGCAGTACTTC.

This clone has just one count. V and J are TRBV5-4 and TRBJ2-5; unclear D gene. Germline V gene data show CDR1 as SGHNT and CDR2 as YYREEE (reference sequence). V gave up 2 bases and J gave up 5 bases, with 16 bases separating them. There are 15 residues in the CDR3. The DNA of the CDR3 is TGTGCCAGCAGCTTTGGCCTAGGCGATTTGGAGACCCAGTACTTC. This gives the protein CASSFGLGDLETQYF.

V and J are TRBV27 and TRBJ1-2; D possibly corresponds to TRBD1 (6 bases). This CDR3 has 15 residues. CDR1 is MNHEY, CDR2 SMNVEV, per germline (reference sequence). V shed 6 bases and J shed 3 bases, with 17 bases lying between them. The CDR3 coding sequence is TGTGCCAGCAGCCCGTTTACAGGGTTAGACTATGGCTACACCTTC. Translated, it gives CASSPFTGLDYGYTF.

The V call is TRBV5-4, the J call TRBJ2-7; 9 bases are a match to TRBD2. Germline CDR1 SGHNT, CDR2 YYREEE (reference sequence). The CDR3 is 15 residues long. V was clipped by 1 base and J by 5 bases; unmatched bases: 7. The CDR3, as DNA: TGTGCCAGCAGCTTGTACGCGGGAGGGCTGAACGAGCAGTACTTC. It specifies CASSLYAGGLNEQYF.

With regard to this clone: The same CDR3 arises from other DNA sequences in this sample as well. The CDR3, as DNA: TGCGCCAGCAGCCCGGGACTAGCGGGAGCCGAGCAGTACTTC. Protein sequence: CASSPGLAGAEQYF. V gene TRBV5-1 combines with J gene TRBJ2-7; 14 bases align to TRBD2. The CDR3 length is 14 residues. Germline V CDR1 and CDR2: SGHRS, YFSETQ. V was clipped by 4 bases and J by 6 bases; unmatched bases: 3.

The rearrangement uses TRBV25-1 and TRBJ1-2; no reliable D call. V was trimmed by 4 bases and J by 5 bases, leaving 8 bases between them. This CDR3 comprises 12 residues. The germline CDR1 and CDR2 sequences are MGHDK and SYGVNS. Here the CDR3 reads CASSGRRYGYTF. The DNA for the CDR3 is TGTGCCAGCAGTGGCAGGAGGTATGGCTACACCTTC.